These 19 T cell receptor beta chains were sequenced from one sample in a study of OX40 agonist ivuxolimab in advanced cancers. TCRdb's copy holds only in-frame clones and misses some; the assay was immunoSEQ multiplex PCR. The sample lists about 68,000 clones, 65% to 90% occurring once. Sequencing used CD4+ or CD8+ T cells sorted from blood, obtained in a trial of the OX40 agonist ivuxolimab. The receptors originated from an adult with an advanced solid tumor such as melanoma, head and neck, liver or kidney cancer.

The chain links TRBV12-5 to TRBJ2-1; 11 nucleotides line up with TRBD1. The trim removed 5 bases at V and 6 bases at J, leaving 0 bases unmatched. The CDR3 is 13 amino acids. CDR1 LGHNT and CDR2 FRNRAP come from the germline V gene. Here the CDR3 reads CASGGTGGNEQFF. DNA for the CDR3: TGTGCTAGTGGTGGGACAGGGGGCAATGAGCAGTTCTTC.

V usage is TRBV28 and J usage is TRBJ1-5; possibly TRBD1 for D (5 bases). V was cut by 6 bases and J by 0 bases, with 9 bases left in between. This CDR3 comprises 14 residues. Per germline, CDR1 MDHEN and CDR2 SYDVKM. For the CDR3, the DNA is TGTGCCAGCAGGACAGCTTATAGCAATCAGCCCCAGCATTTT. Its translation: CASRTAYSNQPQHF.

This chain links TRBV28 with TRBJ2-7; TRBD2 agrees at 8 bases. This CDR3 comprises 14 residues. CDR1 is MDHEN and CDR2 is SYDVKM in the germline V gene. Trimming removed 6 bases from V and 3 bases from J; junction bases left unmatched: 7. The DNA for the CDR3 is TGTGCCAGCAGCGGGAGGGGAGCCCACTACGAGCAGTACTTC. This gives the protein CASSGRGAHYEQYF.

The rearrangement joins TRBV4-3 to TRBJ2-7, with D possibly being TRBD1 (6 bases). The CDR3 totals 15 residues. Germline CDR1 reads LGHNA; CDR2 reads YSLEER. Trimming stripped 2 bases from V and 0 bases from J, with 11 bases between. In DNA form, the CDR3 reads TGCGCCAGCAGCCAATACCGGGACACCTCCTACGAGCAGTACTTC. This codes for CASSQYRDTSYEQYF.

The rearrangement links TRBV6-1 to TRBJ1-4, with a weak D call TRBD1 (6 bases). CDR1 MNHNS and CDR2 SASEGT come from the germline V gene. This CDR3 comprises 15 residues. Trimming shortened V by 4 bases and J by 3 bases, and 12 bases separated the two germline ends. CDR3: CASSAGTQPNEKLFF. The DNA for the CDR3 is TGTGCCAGCAGTGCCGGGACACAACCTAATGAAAAACTGTTTTTT.

The chain recombines TRBV4-3 with TRBJ1-3; D not resolved. The CDR3 loop spans 15 amino acids. Germline lookup yields CDR1 LGHNA and CDR2 YSLEER. The V and J ends lost 0 bases and 0 bases respectively, with 6 bases between them. CDR3 in amino acids: CASSQEGASGNTIYF. In DNA, the CDR3 is TGCGCCAGCAGCCAAGAGGGAGCCTCTGGAAACACCATATATTTT.

This clone was counted between two and nine times. This chain joins TRBV27 and TRBJ2-7; the match to TRBD1 covers 8 bases. The germline V gene has CDR1 MNHEY and CDR2 SMNVEV (reference sequence). The V gene end was trimmed by 3 bases and the J gene end by 3 bases; junction bases not matched to a gene: 7. The CDR3 has 15 amino acids. The CDR3 sequence: CASSLKGQESYEQYF. The CDR3 bases are TGTGCCAGCAGTTTGAAGGGACAGGAAAGCTACGAGCAGTACTTC.

The rearrangement links TRBV18 to TRBJ2-1; 11 bases are a match to TRBD2. CDR3 length: 18 amino acids. Trimming removed 1 base from V and 6 bases from J; junction bases left unmatched: 11. Looked up from germline, CDR1 is KGHSH and CDR2 is LQKENI. CDR3 nucleotides: TGTGCCAGCTCACCACGGAACACCGGGACTAGCGGAGTCAATGAGCAGTTCTTC. Translated, it gives CASSPRNTGTSGVNEQFF.

The chain recombines TRBV5-4 with TRBJ2-3; D gene ambiguous. The CDR3 length is 13 residues. V lost 3 bases, J lost 2 bases, and 7 bases lay in between. Germline V gives CDR1 SGHNT, CDR2 YYREEE (reference sequence). Here the CDR3 reads CASSSGLTDTQYF. The CDR3 DNA follows: TGTGCCAGCAGCTCCGGTCTCACAGATACGCAGTATTTT.

The chain carries TRBV7-3 and TRBJ2-3; 14 bases fit TRBD2. Germline V gene data show CDR1 as SGHTA and CDR2 as FQGTGA. Trimming cost V 5 bases and J 6 bases; bases outside gene matches: 25. The CDR3 length is 22 residues. The CDR3 coding sequence is TGTGCCAGCAGCCCCGCCCAGGGACCGGGACTAGCGGGAGTCGGCGGGGGGGATACGCAGTATTTT. Protein sequence: CASSPAQGPGLAGVGGGDTQYF.

V is TRBV6-5 and J is TRBJ2-2; possibly TRBD1 for D (6 bases). The CDR3 is made up of 15 amino acids. Germline loops: CDR1 MNHEY, CDR2 SVGAGI. The V end lost 7 bases, the J end lost 4 bases, and 16 bases lay between the germline ends. The CDR3 DNA follows: TGTGCCAGCATCCAGGACAGAATATCCACCGGGGAGCTGTTTTTT. Amino acid sequence: CASIQDRISTGELFF.

The chain combines TRBV10-2 with TRBJ2-1; D is undetermined. CDR3 size: 12 residues. Germline V gene lookup returns CDR1 WSHSY and CDR2 SAAADI. V dropped 4 bases and J dropped 7 bases, with 8 bases sitting between them. CDR3 protein: CASSGWGNEQFF. CDR3 coding DNA: TGCGCCAGCAGTGGATGGGGTAATGAGCAGTTCTTC.

The gene calls are TRBV11-2 and TRBJ2-7; possible D gene TRBD1, 6 bases. The CDR3 sequence is 14 residues long. Trimming left V 5 bases short and J 3 bases short, with 14 bases between. The germline CDR1 and CDR2 sequences are SGHAT and FQNNGV. CDR3 protein: CASSHHRENYEQYF. In DNA, the CDR3 is TGTGCCAGCAGCCATCACAGGGAAAACTACGAGCAGTACTTC.

This clone was seen a handful of times. This sequence joins TRBV11-2 and TRBJ2-1, with D possibly matching TRBD1 (5 bases). V was shortened by 0 bases and J by 15 bases, with 15 bases between the two germline ends. CDR3 length equals 13 residues. Germline V gene sequence: CDR1 SGHAT, CDR2 FQNNGV. The CDR3 sequence: CASSLDKQGASFF. For the CDR3, the DNA is TGTGCCAGCAGCTTAGATAAGCAGGGTGCTTCGTTCTTC.

The chain has TRBV5-1 and TRBJ2-7; TRBD1 or TRBD2 may be the D gene (5 bases each). The CDR3 consists of 16 residues. Germline-derived CDR1 and CDR2 are SGHRS and YFSETQ. Trimming left V 0 bases short and J 0 bases short, with 13 bases between. This chain's CDR3 is CASSLAGARNSYEQYF. Written as DNA, the CDR3 is TGCGCCAGCAGCTTGGCCGGGGCTAGGAACTCCTACGAGCAGTACTTC.

The chain links TRBV5-6 to TRBJ1-1, with D possibly matching TRBD1 (6 bases). The length of the CDR3 is 15 residues. Per germline, CDR1 SGHDT and CDR2 YYEEEE. Between the trimmed V and J ends, which lost 0 bases and 1 base, there was a span of 10 bases. CDR3: CASSLEQGSNTEAFF. The CDR3 region has the DNA TGTGCCAGCAGCTTGGAACAGGGCTCGAACACTGAAGCTTTCTTT.

The chain joins TRBV6-5 to TRBJ2-1, with D possibly matching TRBD2 (5 bases). V gave up 6 bases and J gave up 9 bases, with 12 bases separating them. CDR3 size: 12 residues. The germline V gene encodes CDR1 MNHEY and CDR2 SVGAGI. The CDR3 sequence is CASSPPGSEQFF. CDR3 DNA: TGTGCCAGCAGCCCCCCGGGGTCTGAGCAGTTCTTC.

This clone has just one count. V usage is TRBV6-5 and J usage is TRBJ2-7; the D gene is possibly TRBD1 (5 bases). This CDR3 has 15 amino acids. The V end was cut by 0 bases, the J end by 3 bases, with 12 bases between. Germline V gives CDR1 MNHEY, CDR2 SVGAGI. The CDR3 DNA reads as TGTGCCAGCAGTTACTCAAGTGGGGCCTTCTACGAGCAGTACTTC. Its translation is CASSYSSGAFYEQYF.

The CDR3 here is CASLSTVVSPLHF. In DNA, the CDR3 is TGTGCCAGCCTGAGTACTGTAGTCTCACCCCTCCACTTT. The V gene is TRBV28, the J gene TRBJ1-6; no clear D. The V end lost 8 bases, the J end lost 10 bases, and 15 bases lay between the germline ends. The germline CDR1 and CDR2 sequences are MDHEN and SYDVKM. CDR3 length: 13 amino acids.